These 17 T cell receptor beta chains originate from one sample sequenced in a study of control samples from healthy donors and cancer patients. Method: immunoSEQ multiplex PCR; TCRdb's copy keeps in-frame clones and lacks some. Of 170,000 or so clones in the sample, around 91% were seen once. Sequenced sample: blood. These receptors originate from a woman between 45 and 65 years old in good health.

The chain carries TRBV5-4 and TRBJ1-1; D unclear. Trimming stripped 3 bases from V and 3 bases from J, with 15 bases between. CDR1 is SGHNT and CDR2 is YYREEE in the germline V gene (reference sequence). The CDR3 length is 15 residues. The CDR3 bases are TGTGCCAGCAGCTCGTCCTCGGTGGTGGACACTGAAGCTTTCTTT. This codes for CASSSSSVVDTEAFF.

This chain joins TRBV28 and TRBJ1-1; D not certain. CDR3 length: 14 amino acids. CDR1 and CDR2 (germline): MDHEN, SYDVKM. V was shortened by 3 bases and J by 1 base, with 9 bases between the two germline ends. The DNA for the CDR3 is TGTGCCAGCAGTTTTTCACCCACGAACACTGAAGCTTTCTTT. It yields the protein CASSFSPTNTEAFF.

This clone has a handful of counts. The chain recombines TRBV28 with TRBJ1-1; D unclear. Germline lookup yields CDR1 MDHEN and CDR2 SYDVKM. Trimming removed 6 bases at V and 1 base at J, with 9 bases between. The CDR3 is 13 amino acids. CDR3 nucleotides: TGTGCCAGCAGCCGAAGATGGAACACTGAAGCTTTCTTT. Translated, it gives CASSRRWNTEAFF.

This clone was seen only once. The chain employs TRBV9 and TRBJ2-1, with 8 bases matching TRBD1. The CDR3 has 12 residues. The J segment lost 16 bases and the V segment lost 3 bases, leaving 9 bases of the junction unmatched. Germline CDR1 SGDLS, CDR2 YYNGEE. This CDR3 reads CASSDRGERTFF. CDR3 sequence (DNA): TGTGCCAGCAGCGACAGGGGGGAAAGGACTTTCTTC.

The rearrangement links TRBV6-6 to TRBJ2-7; tentatively, D is TRBD2 (6 bases). CDR1 and CDR2 from the germline V gene are MNHNY and SVGAGI (reference sequence). CDR3 length: 14 residues. The ends were cut back, 7 bases at V and 4 bases at J, with 17 bases in the middle. The CDR3, as DNA: TGTGCCAGCACCACGGGGAGGAGTCCTTACGAGCAGTACTTC. Translating gives CASTTGRSPYEQYF.

This rearrangement joins TRBV5-1 to TRBJ2-3; 9 nucleotides match TRBD2. CDR3 length equals 15 residues. With 3 bases clipped from V and 4 bases from J, the junction kept 6 bases outside the gene matches. Germline V lookup: CDR1 SGHRS, CDR2 YFSETQ. The CDR3 DNA reads TGCGCCAGCAGCTGGCGGGGGGGCAGTTCAGATACGCAGTATTTT. Residues: CASSWRGGSSDTQYF.

The genes are TRBV28 and TRBJ1-5; maybe TRBD1 (5 bases). The CDR3 runs 14 residues. The germline gives CDR1 MDHEN, CDR2 SYDVKM. The V end was cut by 4 bases, the J end by 4 bases, with 11 bases between. CDR3 nucleotide sequence: TGTGCCAGCAGTTCGGGGACGGGGAATCAGCCCCAGCATTTT. This gives the protein CASSSGTGNQPQHF.

The V gene is TRBV18, the J gene TRBJ2-7; 11 nucleotides agree with TRBD2. This CDR3 contains 14 residues. The V gene end was trimmed by 6 bases and the J gene end by 3 bases; junction bases not matched to a gene: 4. Germline V gives CDR1 KGHSH, CDR2 LQKENI. CDR3 protein: CASSITSGGYEQYF. The CDR3 bases are TGTGCCAGCTCTATAACTAGCGGGGGCTACGAGCAGTACTTC.

V is TRBV5-1 and J is TRBJ2-7; TRBD2 agrees at 9 bases. The V segment lost 1 base and the J segment 3 bases; nucleotides outside the gene matches: 5. Germline assignment: CDR1 SGHRS and CDR2 YFSETQ. The CDR3 has 15 amino acids. DNA of the CDR3: TGCGCCAGCAGCTTGAGACTAGCGGAGGACTACGAGCAGTACTTC. Its protein product is CASSLRLAEDYEQYF.

This CDR3 reads CASSLFGTGDYEQYF. In DNA form, the CDR3 reads TGTGCCAGCAGTTTGTTCGGGACAGGAGACTACGAGCAGTACTTC. The chain carries TRBV28 and TRBJ2-7; 8 bases are a match to TRBD1. V lost 3 bases to trimming and J lost 3 bases; unmatched junction nucleotides: 7. The germline V gene encodes CDR1 MDHEN and CDR2 SYDVKM. The CDR3 has 15 residues.

The chain has TRBV1 and TRBJ2-1; the table calls TRBD2, which could not be checked here. TRBV1 is a pseudogene. The CDR3 covers 13 residues. Here the CDR3 reads CTSSQRDHNEQFF. The DNA of the CDR3 is TGCACCAGCAGCCAGCGGGACCACAATGAGCAGTTCTTC.

The chain links TRBV5-1 to TRBJ2-1, with 7 positions matching TRBD1. The CDR3 is 16 residues long. The ends lost 0 bases at V and 0 bases at J; junction bases unmatched: 3. The germline CDR1 and CDR2 sequences are SGHRS and YFSETQ. The CDR3 region has the DNA TGCGCCAGCAGCTTGGGACAGGGCACCTCCTACAATGAGCAGTTCTTC. Its translation is CASSLGQGTSYNEQFF.

The chain carries TRBV29-1 and TRBJ1-5; 12 nucleotides line up with TRBD1. J was trimmed by 7 bases and V by 6 bases; bases with no gene match: 4. Per the germline V gene, CDR1 is SQVTM and CDR2 is ANQGSEA. The CDR3 loop spans 13 amino acids. CDR3 sequence reads: CSVGTGGRQPQHF. In DNA form, the CDR3 reads TGCAGCGTGGGGACAGGGGGCCGGCAGCCCCAGCATTTT.

V and J are TRBV5-1 and TRBJ2-3; D is possibly TRBD1 or TRBD2 (6 bases each). Between the trimmed V and J ends, which lost 0 bases and 3 bases, there was a span of 11 bases. The germline gives CDR1 SGHRS, CDR2 YFSETQ. The CDR3 sequence is 15 residues long. The CDR3 region has the DNA TGCGCCAGCAGCTTGGGAGGGGGAGGAACAGATACGCAGTATTTT. Its translation: CASSLGGGGTDTQYF.

This chain joins TRBV19 and TRBJ2-3; no firm D call. Germline CDR1 and CDR2: LNHDA and SQIVND (reference sequence). The CDR3 has 13 amino acids. V shed 5 bases and J shed 4 bases, with 10 bases lying between them. The DNA of the CDR3 is TGTGCCAGTAGTCCCCTTCTTCCAGATACGCAGTATTTT. Translated: CASSPLLPDTQYF.

The CDR3 loop is CASSIGGTVNEKLFF. Here the CDR3 DNA reads TGTGCCAGTAGTATAGGCGGGACGGTGAATGAAAAACTGTTTTTT. The chain links TRBV19 to TRBJ1-4, with a weak D call TRBD1 (5 bases). V lost 1 base and J lost 5, with 11 bases in between. From germline, CDR1 is LNHDA and CDR2 SQIVND (reference sequence). The CDR3 runs to 15 residues.

The V call is TRBV7-9, the J call TRBJ1-4, with TRBD1 matching 12 bases. Germline loops: CDR1 SEHNR, CDR2 FQNEAQ (reference sequence). V lost 5 bases, J lost 3 bases, and 7 bases stayed unmatched. The CDR3 contains 17 residues. CDR3 region: CASSDRDRGRANEKLFF. As DNA, the CDR3 is TGTGCCAGCAGCGACCGGGACAGGGGGCGGGCTAATGAAAAACTGTTTTTT.